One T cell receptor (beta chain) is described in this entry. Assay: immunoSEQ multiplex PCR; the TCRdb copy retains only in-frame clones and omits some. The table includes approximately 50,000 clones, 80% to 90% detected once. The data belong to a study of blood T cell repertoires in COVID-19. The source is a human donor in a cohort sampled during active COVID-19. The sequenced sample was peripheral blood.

The CDR3 DNA follows: TGTGCCATCAGTGAACAGGGTGACACTGAAGCTTTCTTT. Translated: CAISEQGDTEAFF. This chain uses TRBV10-3 with TRBJ1-1, with D maybe TRBD1 (6 bases). The ends were cut back, 3 bases at V and 3 bases at J, with 8 bases in the middle. Looked up from germline, CDR1 is ENHRY and CDR2 is SYGVKD. The CDR3 is 13 amino acids.